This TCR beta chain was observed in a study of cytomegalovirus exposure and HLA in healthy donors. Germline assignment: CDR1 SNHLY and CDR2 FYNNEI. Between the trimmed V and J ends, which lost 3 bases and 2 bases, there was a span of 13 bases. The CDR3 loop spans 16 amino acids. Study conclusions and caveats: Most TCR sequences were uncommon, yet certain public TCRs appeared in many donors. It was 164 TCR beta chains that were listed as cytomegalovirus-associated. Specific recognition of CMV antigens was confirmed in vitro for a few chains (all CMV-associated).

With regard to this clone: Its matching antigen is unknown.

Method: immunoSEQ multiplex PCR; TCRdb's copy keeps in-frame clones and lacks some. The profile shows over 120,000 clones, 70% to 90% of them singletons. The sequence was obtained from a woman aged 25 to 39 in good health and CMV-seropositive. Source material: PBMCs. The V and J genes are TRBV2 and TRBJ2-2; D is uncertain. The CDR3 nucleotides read TGTGCCAGCAGTGAGAACTCCCCTGGTAACACCGGGGAGCTGTTTTTT. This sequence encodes CASSENSPGNTGELFF.